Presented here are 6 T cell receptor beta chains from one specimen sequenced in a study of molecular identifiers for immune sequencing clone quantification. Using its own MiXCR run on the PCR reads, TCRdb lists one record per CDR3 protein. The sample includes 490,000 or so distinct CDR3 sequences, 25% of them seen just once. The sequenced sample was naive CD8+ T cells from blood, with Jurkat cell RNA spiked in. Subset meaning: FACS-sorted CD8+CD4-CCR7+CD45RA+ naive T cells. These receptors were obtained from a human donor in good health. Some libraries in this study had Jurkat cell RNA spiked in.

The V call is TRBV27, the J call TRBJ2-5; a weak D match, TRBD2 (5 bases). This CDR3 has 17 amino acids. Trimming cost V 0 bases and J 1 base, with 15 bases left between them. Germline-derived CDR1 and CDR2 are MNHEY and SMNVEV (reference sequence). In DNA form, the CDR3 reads TGTGCCAGCAGTTTATCCCTTTGGACTGGCGGCCAAGAGACCCAGTACTTC. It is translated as CASSLSLWTGGQETQYF.

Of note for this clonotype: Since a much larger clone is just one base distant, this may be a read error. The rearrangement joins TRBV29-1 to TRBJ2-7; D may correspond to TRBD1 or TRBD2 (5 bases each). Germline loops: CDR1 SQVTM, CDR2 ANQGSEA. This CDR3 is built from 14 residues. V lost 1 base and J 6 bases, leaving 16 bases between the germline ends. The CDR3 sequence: CSVEGGFSGAEQYF. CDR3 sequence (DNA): TGCAGCGTTGAAGGAGGGTTTTCCGGGGCCGAGCAGTACTTC.

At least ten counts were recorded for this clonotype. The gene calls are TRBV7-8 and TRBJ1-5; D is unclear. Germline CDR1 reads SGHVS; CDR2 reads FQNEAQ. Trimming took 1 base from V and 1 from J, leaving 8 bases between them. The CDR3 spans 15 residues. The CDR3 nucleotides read TGTGCCAGCAGCTTAGTGGGCAGCAGCAATCAGCCCCAGCATTTT. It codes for CASSLVGSSNQPQHF.

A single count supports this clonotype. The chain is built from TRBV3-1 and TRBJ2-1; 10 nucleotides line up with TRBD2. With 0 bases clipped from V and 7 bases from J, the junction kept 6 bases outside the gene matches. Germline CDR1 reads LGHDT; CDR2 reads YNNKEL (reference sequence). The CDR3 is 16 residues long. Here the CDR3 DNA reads TGTGCCAGCAGCCAAGATGCTAGCGGGGGCTGGAATGAGCAGTTCTTC. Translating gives CASSQDASGGWNEQFF.

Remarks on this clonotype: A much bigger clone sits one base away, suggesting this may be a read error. Here the CDR3 reads CASSPGAGGQPRHF. The CDR3 DNA sequence: TGTGCCAGTAGCCCGGGGGCGGGAGGTCAGCCCCGGCATTTT. The chain is built from TRBV19 and TRBJ1-5; D is possibly TRBD1 (6 bases). CDR1 is LNHDA and CDR2 is SQIVND in the germline V gene (reference sequence). The CDR3 covers 14 residues.

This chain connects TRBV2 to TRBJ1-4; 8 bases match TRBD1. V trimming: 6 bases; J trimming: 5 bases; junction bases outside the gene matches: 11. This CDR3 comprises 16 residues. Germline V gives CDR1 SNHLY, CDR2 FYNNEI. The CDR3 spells CASSGEPGQENEKLFF. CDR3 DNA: TGTGCCAGCAGCGGCGAACCGGGACAGGAAAATGAAAAACTGTTTTTT.